This TCR beta chain was recovered during a study of response to subunit inactivated influenza vaccine. TCRdb reprocessed the RT-PCR reads with MiXCR, giving one entry per CDR3 protein. The sample yields roughly 500,000 distinct CDR3 sequences, approximately 24% seen once. Between the trimmed V and J ends, which lost 1 base and 2 bases, there was a span of 14 bases. The CDR3 consists of 17 residues. The germline CDR1 and CDR2 sequences are SGHTA and FQGNSA. The TCR comes from a man between 45 and 60 years old who received an inactivated influenza vaccine. The source material was CD4+ T cells sorted from PBMCs, sampled about 5 days after vaccination. The chain carries TRBV7-2 and TRBJ1-4, with D possibly being TRBD1 (5 bases). The CDR3 DNA reads TGTGCCAGCAGCTTAGGGTTCATGGGGCACACTAATGAAAAACTGTTTTTT. It codes for CASSLGFMGHTNEKLFF.